The 15 T cell receptor beta chains below all came from one sample that was sequenced in a study of cytomegalovirus exposure and HLA in healthy donors. Sequenced by immunoSEQ multiplex PCR; TCRdb stores in-frame clones only, minus some. The repertoire holds 200,000 to 300,000 clones, with approximately 87% as singletons. Sequenced: PBMCs. All receptors derive from a man aged 18 to 29 in good health and CMV-seronegative.

The V and J genes are TRBV6-5 and TRBJ1-2; 8 bases fit TRBD1. The CDR3 length is 14 residues. The J segment lost 1 base and the V segment lost 8 bases, leaving 6 bases of the junction unmatched. The germline CDR1 and CDR2 sequences are MNHEY and SVGAGI. CDR3 sequence (DNA): TGTGCCAGCGGCGGACAGGGATTTAACTATGGCTACACCTTC. This encodes CASGGQGFNYGYTF.

The chain links TRBV5-1 to TRBJ2-7; D might be TRBD2 (6 bases). This CDR3 region has 15 residues. The ends were cut back, 4 bases at V and 7 bases at J, with 21 bases in the middle. Germline-derived CDR1 and CDR2 are SGHRS and YFSETQ. The CDR3 loop is CASSEPGLGIQEQYF. In DNA form, the CDR3 reads TGCGCCAGCAGCGAACCGGGACTGGGGATTCAAGAGCAGTACTTC.

The chain is built from TRBV29-1 and TRBJ2-5; TRBD2 aligns across 9 bases. Unmatched junction bases numbered 6, after V lost 5 bases and J lost 5 bases. The germline gives CDR1 SQVTM, CDR2 ANQGSEA. CDR3 size: 13 residues. The CDR3 DNA is TGCAGCGTTTGTTTAGCGGGGGTCGAGACCCAGTACTTC. Protein: CSVCLAGVETQYF.

The CDR3 DNA reads as TGCGCCAGCAGCCAAGATGGGGGGGACATCTACAATGAGCAGTTCTTC. Protein product: CASSQDGGDIYNEQFF. J is TRBJ2-1 and V is TRBV4-3; D may be TRBD2 (7 bases). The CDR3 has 16 residues. Trimming cost V 0 bases and J 3 bases, with 12 bases left between them. CDR1 and CDR2 (germline): LGHNA, YSLEER.

This sequence joins TRBV4-3 and TRBJ1-5; D possibly corresponds to TRBD1 (5 bases). Trimming took off 0 bases at V and 5 bases at J, with 11 bases between the two ends. Germline V lookup: CDR1 LGHNA, CDR2 YSLEER. The CDR3 spans 15 residues. CDR3 residues: CASSQDTGRDQPQHF. CDR3 nucleotides: TGCGCCAGCAGCCAAGATACAGGTCGGGATCAGCCCCAGCATTTT.

The chain uses TRBV14 and TRBJ1-4; TRBD1 agrees at 7 bases. V lost 4 bases and J lost 13; bases outside the gene matches: 12. The V gene's germline CDR1 is SGHDN and CDR2 FVKESK. CDR3 length: 14 residues. CDR3 sequence: CASSRTLQGTRLFF. The CDR3 nucleotides read TGTGCCAGCAGCCGTACGCTACAGGGGACGAGACTGTTTTTT. Looking up the rest from reference TRBV14 and TRBJ1-4 gives the full variable domain: EAGVTQFPSHSVIEKGQTVTLRCDPISGHDNLYWYRRVMGKEIKFLLHFVKESKQDESGMPNNRFLAERTGGTYSTLKVQPAELEDSGVYFCASSRTLQGTRLFFGSGTQLSVL.

A few counts support this clone. In nucleotides, the CDR3 is TGCGCCAGCAGTCCCGGGACACCGTTTTGGCCCCAGCATTTT. This sequence encodes CASSPGTPFWPQHF. The chain has TRBV4-3 and TRBJ1-5; possible D gene TRBD1, 6 bases. CDR3 length: 14 amino acids. Germline CDR1 reads LGHNA; CDR2 reads YSLEER. V was cut by 6 bases and J by 9 bases, with 18 bases left in between.

The chain uses TRBV19 and TRBJ1-1; D is unresolved. The germline gives CDR1 LNHDA, CDR2 SQIVND (reference sequence). The CDR3 is 12 amino acids. V lost 5 bases to trimming and J lost 11 bases, with 15 bases between them. The CDR3 DNA is TGTGCCAGTAGTTCCCCAGGTGAAACGGCTTTCTTT. It yields the protein CASSSPGETAFF. Full variable domain (remainder filled in from reference TRBV19 and TRBJ1-1): DGGITQSPKYLFRKEGQNVTLSCEQNLNHDAMYWYRQDPGQGLRLIYYSQIVNDFQKGDIAEGYSVSREKKESFPLTVTSAQKNPTAFYLCASSSPGETAFFGQGTRLTVV.

V is TRBV7-2 and J is TRBJ2-3; the D gene is possibly TRBD2 (6 bases). This CDR3 contains 15 residues. CDR1 is SGHTA and CDR2 is FQGNSA in the germline V gene. The V and J ends lost 1 base and 4 bases respectively, with 12 bases between them. CDR3 sequence reads: CASSLVGGWADTQYF. CDR3 in DNA: TGTGCCAGCAGCTTAGTGGGGGGATGGGCAGATACGCAGTATTTT.

This chain connects TRBV7-2 to TRBJ2-5; 11 bases line up with TRBD2. Germline-derived CDR1 and CDR2 are SGHTA and FQGNSA. After removal of 5 bases from V and 6 bases from J, the junction contained 5 bases not matched to a gene. CDR3 length equals 14 residues. This chain's CDR3 is CASSQGLAAKTQYF. CDR3 DNA: TGTGCCAGCAGCCAGGGACTAGCGGCAAAGACCCAGTACTTC.

The gene calls are TRBV12-5 and TRBJ2-7, with TRBD2 identical over 7 bases. This CDR3 spans 15 amino acids. V gave up 0 bases and J gave up 2 bases; unmatched junction bases: 4. In germline, CDR1 is LGHNT, CDR2 FRNRAP. The CDR3 protein is CASGLVHGGTYEQYF. The CDR3 bases are TGTGCTAGTGGTTTGGTACACGGGGGGACCTACGAGCAGTACTTC.

The CDR3 loop is CATSREGEGPYEQYF. The CDR3 DNA reads as TGTGCCACCAGCAGAGAGGGAGAAGGCCCTTACGAGCAGTACTTC. The rearrangement joins TRBV15 to TRBJ2-7, with TRBD2 as a possible D gene (5 bases). Per the germline V gene, CDR1 is LNHNV and CDR2 is YYDKDF (reference sequence). CDR3 size: 15 residues. V lost 0 bases to trimming and J lost 4 bases, with 13 bases between them.

J is TRBJ2-7 and V is TRBV6-5; 9 positions match TRBD1. The length of the CDR3 is 14 residues. After removal of 4 bases from V and 2 bases from J, the junction contained 3 bases not matched to a gene. Germline V lookup: CDR1 MNHEY, CDR2 SVGAGI. The chain's CDR3 is CASSWTGEAYEQYF. The CDR3 DNA follows: TGTGCCAGCAGTTGGACAGGGGAGGCCTACGAGCAGTACTTC.

This chain's CDR3 is CATTGIEGSDTQYF. The CDR3 nucleotides are TGTGCCACCACGGGTATCGAGGGCTCAGATACGCAGTATTTT. The chain has TRBV28 and TRBJ2-3; tentative D call: TRBD2 (5 bases). Germline assignment: CDR1 MDHEN and CDR2 SYDVKM. Trimming cost V 10 bases and J 4 bases, with 18 bases left between them. CDR3 length: 14 residues. The full variable domain, its missing parts supplied by reference TRBV28 and TRBJ2-3, is DVKVTQSSRYLVKRTGEKVFLECVQDMDHENMFWYRQDPGLGLRLIYFSYDVKMKEKGDIPEGYSVSREKKERFSLILESASTNQTSMYLCATTGIEGSDTQYFGPGTRLTVL.

The rearrangement links TRBV13 to TRBJ1-6; the D gene is possibly TRBD1 (5 bases). The CDR3 has 13 residues. Germline values: CDR1 PRHDT, CDR2 FYEKMQ (reference sequence). With 5 bases removed from V and 10 bases from J, the gap between germline ends came to 12 bases. The DNA for the CDR3 is TGTGCCAGCAGCCGGGTGCGGGGGTCACCCCTCCACTTT. It translates to CASSRVRGSPLHF.